This TCR beta chain was identified during a study of T cell responses to AZD1222 COVID-19 vaccine. Data came from immunoSEQ multiplex PCR; TCRdb stores just in-frame clones and leaves some out. This repertoire shows about 85,000 clones, around 90% found once; its top ten account for approximately 6.3%. Notes on this clone: The antigen is not known.

This CDR3 has 16 residues. Germline CDR1 MGHRA, CDR2 YSYEKL. Trimming stripped 2 bases from V and 2 bases from J, with 15 bases between. Study findings and constraints: Nearly half of the spike-specific TCRs reportedly recognize variant regions that carry no mutations.

The rearrangement joins TRBV4-1 to TRBJ1-2, with no clear D. This specimen was peripheral blood, taken on day 0 of AZD1222 vaccination. This sequence originates from an adult in good health. CDR3 loop: CASSQSRAQGNYGYTF. CDR3 DNA sequence: TGCGCCAGCAGCCAATCTAGGGCACAAGGCAACTATGGCTACACCTTC.